A selection of T cell receptor beta chains follows, all from one sample in a study of CD8+ T cells in alopecia areata. Assay: immunoSEQ multiplex PCR; the TCRdb copy retains only in-frame clones and omits some. The top ten hold approximately 1% of the sample, which has 150,000 to 200,000 clones, around three fifths seen once. The material was CD4+ T cells sorted from blood, obtained at week 24, from a patient treated with tofacitinib. These receptors were obtained from a human donor with alopecia areata. The CDR3 runs from the conserved cysteine through the conserved F or W. A D gene is named only where the DNA matches it firmly. The size of a clone is reported for some rows only, either as once, few or many, or as a class for expanded clones.

-	TRBV7-9	-	TRBJ2-3	TGTGCCAGCAGCTTACGGGCGAGCGGCACAGATACGCAGTATTTT	CASSLRASGTDTQYF
-	TRBV5-1	-	TRBJ2-3	TGCGGCAGCAGAGTCTCTAGTCTACCCACAGATACGCAGTATTTT	CGSRVSSLPTDTQYF
TRBD1	TRBV19	few	TRBJ2-1	TGTGCCAGTAGTATCGACAGGGGCTCCTACAATGAGCAGTTCTTC	CASSIDRGSYNEQFF
-	TRBV29-1	-	TRBJ2-7	TGCAGCGTAGCTGGGACCGCTAGCTCCTACGAGCAGTACTTC	CSVAGTASSYEQYF
TRBD1	TRBV6-5	once	TRBJ1-3	TGTGCCAGCAGTGACAGGGCGAACACCATATATTTT	CASSDRANTIYF
-	TRBV2	-	TRBJ2-7	TGTGCCAGCAGTGAACAGGGGCTCAACGAGCAGTACTTC	CASSEQGLNEQYF
TRBD1	TRBV9	-	TRBJ2-2	TGTGCCAGCGGTAGGGGACAGGGGGCGACCGGGGAGCTGTTTTTT	CASGRGQGATGELFF
-	TRBV10-2	-	TRBJ1-2	TGCGCCAGCACTGGTCGGCGGAACTATGGCTACACCTTC	CASTGRRNYGYTF
-	TRBV4-3	-	TRBJ2-2	TGCGCCAGCAGCCAAGACCCCCTAGGCACCGGGGAGCTGTTTTTT	CASSQDPLGTGELFF
-	TRBV5-1	many	TRBJ2-1	TGCGCCAGCTCGGTTACACTAGTCAATGAGCAGTTCTTC	CASSVTLVNEQFF
-	TRBV29-1	few	TRBJ2-1	TGCAGCGCTCATGGGCCTCCCAATGAGCAGTTCTTC	CSAHGPPNEQFF
TRBD1	TRBV6-5	-	TRBJ2-7	TGTGCCAGCAGTTACTCGACAGGGGGCCTGAGCGAGCAGTACTTC	CASSYSTGGLSEQYF
TRBD2	TRBV30	-	TRBJ2-2	TGTGCCTGCAGGCCGGGACTAGCCAACACCGGGGAGCTGTTTTTT	CACRPGLANTGELFF
TRBD1	TRBV2	few	TRBJ1-3	TGTGCCAGCATGATCAACAGGGGGAACACCATATATTTT	CASMINRGNTIYF
-	TRBV9	few	TRBJ1-6	TGTGCCAGCAGCACCGAGGCTAATTCACCCCTCCACTTT	CASSTEANSPLHF
-	TRBV6-1	-	TRBJ1-5	TGTGCCAGCAGTGAACGACGGACAAAACAGAAACAGCCCCAGCATTTT	CASSERRTKQKQPQHF
-	TRBV2	few	TRBJ2-2	TGTGCCAGCAGTGAATACGGGGCGAGCACCGGGGAGCTGTTTTTT	CASSEYGASTGELFF
-	TRBV7-2	-	TRBJ2-5	TGTGCCAGCAGCTTTGGAGCGGAGGAGACCCAGTACTTC	CASSFGAEETQYF
TRBD2	TRBV11-3	-	TRBJ2-2	TGTGCCAGCAGCTTACTAGCGGGGTCCGGGGAGCTGTTTTTT	CASSLLAGSGELFF
TRBD1	TRBV6-1	-	TRBJ1-6	TGTGCCAGCAGTATCCGGGACAGGGATTCACCCCTCCACTTT	CASSIRDRDSPLHF
TRBD2	TRBV9	-	TRBJ2-1	TGTGCCAGCAGCGTAGAAATCCGGGGGGGCCGGGATGAGCAGTTCTTC	CASSVEIRGGRDEQFF
-	TRBV20-1	-	TRBJ1-1	TGCAGTGCTAGGAGGGTCACTGAAGCTTTCTTT	CSARRVTEAFF
-	TRBV5-1	few	TRBJ2-1	TGCGCCAGCAGCTTCAAGGACGCCCAGAATGAGCAGTTCTTC	CASSFKDAQNEQFF
TRBD1	TRBV5-1	-	TRBJ1-4	TGCGCCAGCAGCCCGGGCGACAGGGTCACTAATGAAAAACTGTTTTTT	CASSPGDRVTNEKLFF
-	TRBV29-1	few	TRBJ1-5	TGCAGCGTCTCGGAGAACAGCAATCAGCCCCAGCATTTT	CSVSENSNQPQHF
TRBD1	TRBV19	few	TRBJ2-4	TGTGCCACTACTCGACAGGGCGGGTTAGGTATTCAGTACTTC	CATTRQGGLGIQYF
-	TRBV7-2	-	TRBJ1-6	TGTGCCAGCAGCTTTGCGGTTCCGTCCCTTAATTCACCCCTCCACTTT	CASSFAVPSLNSPLHF
-	TRBV14	-	TRBJ1-2	TGTGCCAGCAGCCAAGTTCTGGGAATCGGCTACACCTTC	CASSQVLGIGYTF
-	TRBV27	-	TRBJ1-2	TGTGCCAGCAGTCCCCGGGGGCTTGGGTATGGCTACACCTTC	CASSPRGLGYGYTF
-	TRBV7-2	few	TRBJ2-2	TGTGCCAGCAGCTTAGTGCCAACCACCGGGGAGCTGTTTTTT	CASSLVPTTGELFF
TRBD2	TRBV9	-	TRBJ2-3	TGTGCCAGCAGCACAGGGACTAGCCAGTTCACAGATACGCAGTATTTT	CASSTGTSQFTDTQYF
-	TRBV11-2	-	TRBJ1-2	TGTGCCAGCAGCTTAGACAAATATGGCTACACCTTC	CASSLDKYGYTF
TRBD2	TRBV29-1	-	TRBJ2-1	TGCAGCGTTGTACGACTAGCGGGGGTATACAATGAGCAGTTCTTC	CSVVRLAGVYNEQFF
-	TRBV15	-	TRBJ2-5	TGTGCCACCAGCAATCGGCCAGGAGGAGGGGAGACCCAGTACTTC	CATSNRPGGGETQYF
-	TRBV29-1	-	TRBJ2-1	TGCAGCGTTGAACCGGCAGGGTACAATGAGCAGTTCTTC	CSVEPAGYNEQFF
-	TRBV7-2	-	TRBJ2-7	TGTGCCAGCAGCCCGGGGACCTACGAGCAGTACTTC	CASSPGTYEQYF
-	TRBV9	-	TRBJ1-5	TGTGCCAGCAGCCCAAGCCTACGGAGGAGTGGAGGGAGCAATCAGCCCCAGCATTTT	CASSPSLRRSGGSNQPQHF
TRBD1	TRBV27	-	TRBJ1-1	TGTGCCAGCAGTTGGGCCGGGACAGGGGGCGCGTGGACTGAAGCTTTCTTT	CASSWAGTGGAWTEAFF
-	TRBV30	many	TRBJ1-5	TGTGCCTGGAGAGGGGGGGACAATCAGCCCCAGCATTTT	CAWRGGDNQPQHF
-	TRBV7-9	-	TRBJ1-6	TGTGCCAGCAGCTTCCCGGGAAGGGGTTATTCACCCCTCCACTTT	CASSFPGRGYSPLHF
-	TRBV10-3	-	TRBJ1-1	TGTGCCAGCAAAGGGGGATCGACAGTAAACACTGAAGCTTTCTTT	CASKGGSTVNTEAFF
-	TRBV20-1	-	TRBJ1-4	TGCAGTGCTAGAACAGACGTTAGCCTGTTTTTT	CSARTDVSLFF
-	TRBV6-1	-	TRBJ1-4	TGTGCCAGCAGTTCCGACAGAAAAGGAAAACTGTTTTTT	CASSSDRKGKLFF